A single T cell receptor (beta chain) is shown here with its context. What it recognizes is unknown. The CDR3 has 14 amino acids. CDR1 MDHEN and CDR2 SYDVKM come from the germline V gene. V was clipped by 3 bases and J by 5 bases, with 10 bases between them. At collection, donors were nominally healthy, but unrecorded immune exposures were probable. PCR amplification relied on 60 Vbeta primers (plus 13 Jbeta primers). Method: immunoSEQ multiplex PCR; TCRdb's copy keeps in-frame clones and lacks some. The repertoire holds about 150,000 clones, with roughly three quarters as singletons. The data stem from a study of cytomegalovirus exposure and HLA in healthy donors. Study-level results: The authors considered a cluster of highly shared sequence variants likely to be a sequencing artifact. Most subjects had HLA-A and HLA-B alleles reportedly predicted accurately by TCR beta sequences. Some segments of the V type, notably TRBV6-2 and TRBV6-3, were excluded as indistinguishable.

The sequencing sample was made of PBMCs. The receptor comes from a young man in good health and CMV-seropositive. The chain joins TRBV28 to TRBJ1-4; the D gene is possibly TRBD1 (5 bases). The CDR3 DNA reads TGTGCCAGCAGTTTCAGGGTCGGGAATGAAAAACTGTTTTTT. Its protein product is CASSFRVGNEKLFF.